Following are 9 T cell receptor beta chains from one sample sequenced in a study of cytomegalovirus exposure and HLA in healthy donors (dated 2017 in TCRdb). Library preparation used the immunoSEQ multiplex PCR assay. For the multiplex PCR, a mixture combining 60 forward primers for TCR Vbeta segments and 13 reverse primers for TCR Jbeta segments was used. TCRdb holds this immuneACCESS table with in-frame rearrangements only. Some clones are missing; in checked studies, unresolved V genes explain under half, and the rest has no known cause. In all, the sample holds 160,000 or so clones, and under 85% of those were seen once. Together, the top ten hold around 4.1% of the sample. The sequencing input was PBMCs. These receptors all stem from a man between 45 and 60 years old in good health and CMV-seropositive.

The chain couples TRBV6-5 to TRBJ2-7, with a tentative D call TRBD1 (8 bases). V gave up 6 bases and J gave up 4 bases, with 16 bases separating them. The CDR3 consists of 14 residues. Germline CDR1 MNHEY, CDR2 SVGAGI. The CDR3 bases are TGTGCCAGCAGGGGGGGGACAGGTAGTTACGAGCAGTACTTC. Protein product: CASRGGTGSYEQYF.

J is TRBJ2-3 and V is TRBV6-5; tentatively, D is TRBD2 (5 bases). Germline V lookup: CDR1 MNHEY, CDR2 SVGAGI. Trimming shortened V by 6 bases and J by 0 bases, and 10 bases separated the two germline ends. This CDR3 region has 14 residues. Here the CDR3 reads CASRHGVSTDTQYF. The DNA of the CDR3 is TGTGCCAGCAGACACGGGGTTAGCACAGATACGCAGTATTTT.

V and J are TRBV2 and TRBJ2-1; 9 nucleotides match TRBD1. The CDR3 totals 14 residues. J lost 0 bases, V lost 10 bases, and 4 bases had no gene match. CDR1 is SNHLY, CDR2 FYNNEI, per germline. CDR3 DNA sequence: TGTGCCATCACGGACAGGGGCTCCTACAATGAGCAGTTCTTC. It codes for CAITDRGSYNEQFF. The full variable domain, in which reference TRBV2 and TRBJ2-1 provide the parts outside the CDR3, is EPEVTQTPSHQVTQMGQEVILRCVPISNHLYFYWYRQILGQKVEFLVSFYNNEISEKSEIFDDQFSVERPDGSNFTLKIRSTKLEDSAMYFCAITDRGSYNEQFFGPGTRLTVL.

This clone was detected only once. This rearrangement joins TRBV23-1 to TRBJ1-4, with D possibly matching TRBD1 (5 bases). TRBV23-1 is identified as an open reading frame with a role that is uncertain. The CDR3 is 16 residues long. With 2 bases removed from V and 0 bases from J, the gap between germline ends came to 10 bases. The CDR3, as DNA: TGCGCCAGCAGTCAACTAGACAGATCAACTAATGAAAAACTGTTTTTT. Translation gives CASSQLDRSTNEKLFF.

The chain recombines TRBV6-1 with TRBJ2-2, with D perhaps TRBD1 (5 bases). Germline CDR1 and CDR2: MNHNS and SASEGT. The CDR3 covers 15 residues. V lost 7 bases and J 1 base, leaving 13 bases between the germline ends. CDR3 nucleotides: TGTGCCAGCAATGTCTGGGGCCGGAACACCGGGGAGCTGTTTTTT. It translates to CASNVWGRNTGELFF.

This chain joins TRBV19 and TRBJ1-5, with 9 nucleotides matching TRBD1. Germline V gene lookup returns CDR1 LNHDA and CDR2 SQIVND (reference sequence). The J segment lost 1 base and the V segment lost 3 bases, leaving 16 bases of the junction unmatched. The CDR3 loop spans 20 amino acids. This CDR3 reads CASSMMWTGALIQSNQPQHF. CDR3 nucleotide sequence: TGTGCCAGTAGTATGATGTGGACAGGGGCTTTAATTCAAAGCAATCAGCCCCAGCATTTT.

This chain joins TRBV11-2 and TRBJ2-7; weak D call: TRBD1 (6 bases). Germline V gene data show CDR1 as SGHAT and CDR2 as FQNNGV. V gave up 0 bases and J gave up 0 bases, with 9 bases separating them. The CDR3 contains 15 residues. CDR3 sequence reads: CASSLDWGLSYEQYF. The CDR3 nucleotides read TGTGCCAGCAGCTTAGACTGGGGGCTCTCCTACGAGCAGTACTTC.

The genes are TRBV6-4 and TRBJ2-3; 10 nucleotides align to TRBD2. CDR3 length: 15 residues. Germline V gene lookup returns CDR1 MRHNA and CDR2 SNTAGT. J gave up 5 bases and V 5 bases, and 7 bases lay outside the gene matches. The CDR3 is CASSSLAGDKDTQYF. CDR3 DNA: TGTGCCAGCAGTAGTCTAGCGGGGGACAAAGATACGCAGTATTTT.

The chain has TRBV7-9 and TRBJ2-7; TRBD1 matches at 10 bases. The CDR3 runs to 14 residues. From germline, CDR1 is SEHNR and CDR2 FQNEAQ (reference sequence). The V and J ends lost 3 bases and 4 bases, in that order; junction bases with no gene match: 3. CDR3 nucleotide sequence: TGTGCCAGCAGCTTTGACAGGGGGCTATACGAGCAGTACTTC. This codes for CASSFDRGLYEQYF.